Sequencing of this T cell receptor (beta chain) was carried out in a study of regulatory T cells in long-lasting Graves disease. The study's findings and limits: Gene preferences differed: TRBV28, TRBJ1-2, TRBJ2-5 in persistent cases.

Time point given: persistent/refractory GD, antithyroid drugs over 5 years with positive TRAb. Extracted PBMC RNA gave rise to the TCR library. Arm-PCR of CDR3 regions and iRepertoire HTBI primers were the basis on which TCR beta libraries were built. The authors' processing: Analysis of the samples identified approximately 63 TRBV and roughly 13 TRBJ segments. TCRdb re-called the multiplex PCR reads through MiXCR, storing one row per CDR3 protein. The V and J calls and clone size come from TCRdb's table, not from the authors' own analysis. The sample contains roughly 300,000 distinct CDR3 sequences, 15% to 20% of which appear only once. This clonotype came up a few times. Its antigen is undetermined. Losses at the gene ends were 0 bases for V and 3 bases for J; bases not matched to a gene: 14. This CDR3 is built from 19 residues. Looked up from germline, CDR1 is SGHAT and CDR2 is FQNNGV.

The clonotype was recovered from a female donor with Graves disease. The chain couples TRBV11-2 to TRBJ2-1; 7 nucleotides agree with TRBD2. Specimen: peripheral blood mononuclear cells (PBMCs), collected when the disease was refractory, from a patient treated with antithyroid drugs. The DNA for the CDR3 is TGTGCCAGCAGCTTAGAGCCGTACTTTGGGCTAGCGGTCTACAATGAGCAGTTCTTC. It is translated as CASSLEPYFGLAVYNEQFF.